These 4 T cell receptor beta chains share one sample of origin, sequenced in a study of cytomegalovirus exposure and HLA in healthy donors (dated by TCRdb to between 2016 and 2019). Library creation used the immunoSEQ multiplex PCR assay. The multiplex PCR relied on a mix of 60 forward primers for TCR Vbeta segments and 13 reverse primers for TCR Jbeta segments. The immuneACCESS repertoire file appears here via TCRdb, limited to in-frame rearrangements. These files lack a portion of the clones; in checked studies, under half of the deficit traces to unresolved V genes, and the cause of the others is not known. In all, the sample holds 150,000 or so clones, and around three quarters of those were seen once. The top ten clonotypes cover 4.2% of the sample. Sequences were obtained from PBMCs. The receptors come from a male donor in good health and CMV-seropositive.

CDR3 protein: CASILRLDRTDTQYF. The CDR3 nucleotides are TGTGCCAGCATCCTCCGACTAGACCGCACAGATACGCAGTATTTT. The chain carries TRBV27 and TRBJ2-3; TRBD2 might be the D (6 bases). Trimming left V 7 bases short and J 1 base short, with 15 bases between. Germline V CDR1 and CDR2: MNHEY, SMNVEV (reference sequence). The CDR3 spans 15 residues.

This clone was seen more than once but under ten times. CDR3 coding DNA: TGTGCCAGCTCACAAACAGGGGCGGAGCAGCCCCAGCATTTT. Translation: CASSQTGAEQPQHF. The rearrangement uses TRBV18 and TRBJ1-5; 7 positions match TRBD1. The germline V gene has CDR1 KGHSH and CDR2 LQKENI. Unmatched junction bases numbered 7, after V lost 4 bases and J lost 7 bases. The CDR3 is 14 amino acids. The full variable domain, with the rest looked up from reference TRBV18 and TRBJ1-5, is NAGVMQNPRHLVRRRGQEARLRCSPMKGHSHVYWYRQLPEEGLKFMVYLQKENIIDESGMPKERFSAEFPKEGPSILRIQQVVRGDSAAYFCASSQTGAEQPQHFGDGTRLSIL.

This chain links TRBV29-1 with TRBJ1-6; 11 nucleotides match TRBD1. Per the germline V gene, CDR1 is SQVTM and CDR2 is ANQGSEA. There are 13 residues in the CDR3. Unmatched junction bases numbered 3, after V lost 6 bases and J lost 8 bases. The CDR3 DNA is TGCAGCGTCGGACAGGGGGCGGATTCACCCCTCCACTTT. Its translation: CSVGQGADSPLHF.

CDR3: CAWSRTSAEYNEQFF. In DNA, the CDR3 is TGTGCCTGGAGCCGGACTAGCGCGGAATACAATGAGCAGTTCTTC. V usage is TRBV30 and J usage is TRBJ2-1; the match to TRBD2 covers 9 bases. Germline-derived CDR1 and CDR2 are GTSNPN and SVGIG (reference sequence). With V trimmed by 3 bases and J by 4 bases, 7 bases remained unmatched. The CDR3 extends over 15 amino acids.